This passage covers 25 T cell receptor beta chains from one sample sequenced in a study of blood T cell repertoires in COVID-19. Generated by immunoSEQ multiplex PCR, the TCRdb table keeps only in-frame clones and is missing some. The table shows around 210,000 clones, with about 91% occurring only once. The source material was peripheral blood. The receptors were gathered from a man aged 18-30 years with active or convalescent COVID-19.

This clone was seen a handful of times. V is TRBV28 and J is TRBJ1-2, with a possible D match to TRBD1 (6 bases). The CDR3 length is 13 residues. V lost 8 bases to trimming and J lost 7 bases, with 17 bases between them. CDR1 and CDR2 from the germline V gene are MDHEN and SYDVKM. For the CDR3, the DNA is TGTGCCAGCCAGGGGTATAACTCAGCTGGCTACACCTTC. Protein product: CASQGYNSAGYTF.

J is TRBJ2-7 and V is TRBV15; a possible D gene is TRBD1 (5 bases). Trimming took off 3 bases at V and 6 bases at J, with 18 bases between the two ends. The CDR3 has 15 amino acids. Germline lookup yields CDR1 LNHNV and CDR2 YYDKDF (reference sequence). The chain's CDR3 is CATSRPDSTRREQYF. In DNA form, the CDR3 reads TGTGCCACCAGCAGGCCTGACAGCACCCGCCGCGAGCAGTACTTC.

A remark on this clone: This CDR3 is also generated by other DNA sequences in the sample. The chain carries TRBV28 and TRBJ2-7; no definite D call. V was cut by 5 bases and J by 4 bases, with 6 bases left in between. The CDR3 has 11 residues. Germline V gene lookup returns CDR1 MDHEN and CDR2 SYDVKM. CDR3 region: CASSLQYEQYF. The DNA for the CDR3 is TGTGCCAGCAGTCTGCAGTACGAGCAGTACTTC.

CDR3 protein: CASSLSHPNQPQHF. Here the CDR3 DNA reads TGTGCCAGCAGTTTGAGCCATCCAAATCAGCCCCAGCATTTT. The chain links TRBV28 to TRBJ1-5; D is ambiguous. The CDR3 sequence is 14 residues long. V was pared by 3 bases and J by 4 bases, with 10 bases between. CDR1 MDHEN and CDR2 SYDVKM come from the germline V gene.

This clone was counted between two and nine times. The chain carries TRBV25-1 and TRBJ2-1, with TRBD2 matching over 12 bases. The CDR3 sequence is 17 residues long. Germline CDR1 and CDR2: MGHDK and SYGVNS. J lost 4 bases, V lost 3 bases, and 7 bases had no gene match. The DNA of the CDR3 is TGTGCCAGCAGTGAGGACCCCGGACTAGCGGGGTACAATGAGCAGTTCTTC. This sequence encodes CASSEDPGLAGYNEQFF. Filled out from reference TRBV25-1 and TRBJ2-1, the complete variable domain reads EADIYQTPRYLVIGTGKKITLECSQTMGHDKMYWYQQDPGMELHLIHYSYGVNSTEKGDLSSESTVSRIRTEHFPLTLESARPSHTSQYLCASSEDPGLAGYNEQFFGPGTRLTVL.

DNA for the CDR3: TGTGCCAGCAGACCCAGGGGTATCGGCTCCTACGAGCAGTACTTC. It encodes CASRPRGIGSYEQYF. The chain has TRBV6-5 and TRBJ2-7, with TRBD1 as a possible D gene (6 bases). Per germline, CDR1 MNHEY and CDR2 SVGAGI. Trimming pared 6 bases from V and 0 bases from J, leaving 15 bases between. The CDR3 contains 15 residues.

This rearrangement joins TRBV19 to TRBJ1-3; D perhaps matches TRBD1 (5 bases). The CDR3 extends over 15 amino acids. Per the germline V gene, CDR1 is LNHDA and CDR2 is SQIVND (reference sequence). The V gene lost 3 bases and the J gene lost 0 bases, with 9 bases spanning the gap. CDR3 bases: TGTGCCAGTAGTATCACCAGGGTCTCTGGAAACACCATATATTTT. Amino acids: CASSITRVSGNTIYF.

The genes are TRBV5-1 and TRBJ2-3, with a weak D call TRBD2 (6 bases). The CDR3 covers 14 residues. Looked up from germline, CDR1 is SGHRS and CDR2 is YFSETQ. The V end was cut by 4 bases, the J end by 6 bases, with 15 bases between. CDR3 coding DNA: TGCGCCAGCAGCGAAGGAGGGCTATCGGATACGCAGTATTTT. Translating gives CASSEGGLSDTQYF.

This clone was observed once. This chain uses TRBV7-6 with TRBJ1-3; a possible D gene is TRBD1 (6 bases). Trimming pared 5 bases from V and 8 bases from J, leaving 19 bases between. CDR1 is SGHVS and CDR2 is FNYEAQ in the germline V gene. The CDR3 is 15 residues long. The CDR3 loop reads CASSETIRPGDTIYF. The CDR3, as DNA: TGTGCCAGCAGCGAAACCATTCGCCCAGGGGACACCATATATTTT. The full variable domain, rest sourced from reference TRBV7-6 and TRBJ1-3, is GAGVSQSPRYKVTKRGQDVALRCDPISGHVSLYWYRQALGQGPEFLTYFNYEAQQDKSGLPNDRFSAERPEGSISTLTIQRTEQRDSAMYRCASSETIRPGDTIYFGEGSWLTVV.

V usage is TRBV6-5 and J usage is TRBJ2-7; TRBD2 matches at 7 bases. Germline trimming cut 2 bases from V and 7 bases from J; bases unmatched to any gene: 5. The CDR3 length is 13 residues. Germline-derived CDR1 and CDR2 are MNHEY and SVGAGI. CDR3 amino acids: CASSYLPAGEQYF. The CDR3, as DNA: TGTGCCAGCAGTTACCTGCCAGCGGGGGAGCAGTACTTC.

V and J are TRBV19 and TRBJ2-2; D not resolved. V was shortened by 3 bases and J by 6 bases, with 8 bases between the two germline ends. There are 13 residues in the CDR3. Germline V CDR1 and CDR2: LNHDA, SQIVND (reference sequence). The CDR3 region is CASSINPAGELFF. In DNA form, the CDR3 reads TGTGCCAGTAGTATTAATCCGGCCGGGGAGCTGTTTTTT.

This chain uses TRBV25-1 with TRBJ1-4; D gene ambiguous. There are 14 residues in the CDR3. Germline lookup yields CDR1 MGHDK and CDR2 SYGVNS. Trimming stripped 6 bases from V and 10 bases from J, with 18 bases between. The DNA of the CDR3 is TGTGCCAGCAGACCAACCGGAGGCACCGGAAAACTGTTTTTT. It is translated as CASRPTGGTGKLFF.

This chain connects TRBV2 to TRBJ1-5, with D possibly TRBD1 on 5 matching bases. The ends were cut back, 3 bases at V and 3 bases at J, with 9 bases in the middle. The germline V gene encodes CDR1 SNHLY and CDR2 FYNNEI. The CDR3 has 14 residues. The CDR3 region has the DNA TGTGCCAGCAGTGACAGGGTGCCCAATCAGCCCCAGCATTTT. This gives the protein CASSDRVPNQPQHF.

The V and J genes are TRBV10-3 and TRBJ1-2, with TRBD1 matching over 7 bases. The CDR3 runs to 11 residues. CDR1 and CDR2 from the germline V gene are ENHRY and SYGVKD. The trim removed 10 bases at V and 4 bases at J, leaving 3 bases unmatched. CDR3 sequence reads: CASGTAYGYTF. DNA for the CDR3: TGTGCCAGCGGGACAGCCTATGGCTACACCTTC.

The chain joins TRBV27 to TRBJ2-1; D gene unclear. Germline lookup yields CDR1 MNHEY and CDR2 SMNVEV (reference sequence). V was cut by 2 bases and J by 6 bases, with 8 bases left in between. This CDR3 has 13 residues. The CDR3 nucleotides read TGTGCCAGCAGTTTAGAGATTAGCAATGAGCAGTTCTTC. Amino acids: CASSLEISNEQFF.

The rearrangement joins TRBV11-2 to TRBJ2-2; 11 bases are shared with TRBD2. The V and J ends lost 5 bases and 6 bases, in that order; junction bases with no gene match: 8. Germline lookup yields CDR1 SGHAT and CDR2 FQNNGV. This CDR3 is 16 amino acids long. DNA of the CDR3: TGTGCCAGCAGCATATCTAGCGGGAGGTTGCCCGGGGAGCTGTTTTTT. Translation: CASSISSGRLPGELFF.

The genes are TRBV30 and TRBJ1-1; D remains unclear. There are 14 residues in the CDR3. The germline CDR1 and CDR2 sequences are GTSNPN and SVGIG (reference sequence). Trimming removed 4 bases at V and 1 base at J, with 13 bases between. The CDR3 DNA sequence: TGTGCCTGGAAATTTGCGGGCCAGAACACTGAAGCTTTCTTT. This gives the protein CAWKFAGQNTEAFF.

The CDR3 bases are TGCGCCAGCAGCTTGGCCCTGGCGGGTCAAGAGACCCAGTACTTC. This codes for CASSLALAGQETQYF. V and J are TRBV5-1 and TRBJ2-5, with D possibly being TRBD2 (5 bases). V was shortened by 0 bases and J by 2 bases, with 11 bases between the two germline ends. From germline, CDR1 is SGHRS and CDR2 YFSETQ. The CDR3 totals 15 residues.

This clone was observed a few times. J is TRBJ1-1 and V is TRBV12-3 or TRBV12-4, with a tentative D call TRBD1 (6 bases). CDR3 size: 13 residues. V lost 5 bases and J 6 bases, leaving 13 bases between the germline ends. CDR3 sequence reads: CASSPTGFSEAFF. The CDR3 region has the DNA TGTGCCAGCAGTCCAACAGGGTTCTCTGAAGCTTTCTTT.

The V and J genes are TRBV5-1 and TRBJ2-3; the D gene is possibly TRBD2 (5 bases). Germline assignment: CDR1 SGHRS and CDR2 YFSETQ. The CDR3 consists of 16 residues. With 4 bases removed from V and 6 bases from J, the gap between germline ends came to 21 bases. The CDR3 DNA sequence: TGCGCCAGCAGCAACACCGGGTCCTCAGCGGTTGATACGCAGTATTTT. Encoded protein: CASSNTGSSAVDTQYF.

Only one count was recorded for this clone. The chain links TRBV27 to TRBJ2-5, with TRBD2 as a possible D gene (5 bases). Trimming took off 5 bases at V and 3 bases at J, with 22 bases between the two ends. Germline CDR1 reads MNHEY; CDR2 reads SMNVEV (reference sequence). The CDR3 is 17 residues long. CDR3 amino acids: CASSPTEGGFIKETQYF. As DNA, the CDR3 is TGTGCCAGCAGTCCCACCGAGGGCGGGTTTATTAAAGAGACCCAGTACTTC.

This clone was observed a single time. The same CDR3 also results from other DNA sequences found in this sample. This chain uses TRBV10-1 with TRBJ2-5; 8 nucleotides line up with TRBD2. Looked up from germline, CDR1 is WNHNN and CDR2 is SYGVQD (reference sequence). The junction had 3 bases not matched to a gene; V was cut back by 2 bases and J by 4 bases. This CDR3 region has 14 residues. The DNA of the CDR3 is TGCGCCAGCAGTGAGGGACTAGCTGGAGAGACCCAGTACTTC. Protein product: CASSEGLAGETQYF.

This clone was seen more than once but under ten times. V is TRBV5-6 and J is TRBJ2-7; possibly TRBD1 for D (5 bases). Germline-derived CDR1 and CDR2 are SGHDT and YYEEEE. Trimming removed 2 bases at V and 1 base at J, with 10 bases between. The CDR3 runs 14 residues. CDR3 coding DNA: TGTGCCAGCAGCTTAGTTGGGGCTTCCTACGAGCAGTACTTC. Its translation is CASSLVGASYEQYF.

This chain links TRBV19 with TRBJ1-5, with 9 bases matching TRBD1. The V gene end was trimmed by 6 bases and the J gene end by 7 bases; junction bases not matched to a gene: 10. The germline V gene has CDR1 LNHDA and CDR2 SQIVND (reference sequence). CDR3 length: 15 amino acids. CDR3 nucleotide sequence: TGTGCCAGTAGCGTTCTGGACAGGGGAGGACAGCCCCAGCATTTT. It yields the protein CASSVLDRGGQPQHF.

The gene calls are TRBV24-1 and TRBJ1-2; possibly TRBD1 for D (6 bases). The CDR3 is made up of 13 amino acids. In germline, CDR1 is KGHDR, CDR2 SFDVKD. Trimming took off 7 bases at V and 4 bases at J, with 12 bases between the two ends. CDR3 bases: TGTGCCACCAGCCTCAGGGGTCCCTATGGCTACACCTTC. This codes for CATSLRGPYGYTF.